Below are 20 T cell receptor beta chains sequenced from a single sample in a study of sequential checkpoint blockade in melanoma. The assay was immunoSEQ multiplex PCR, and TCRdb's table has in-frame clones only and misses some. The sample contains 30,000 to 40,000 clones, 70% to 90% of which appear only once. Stated treatment: randomized to nivolumab then ipilimumab (arm A) or the reverse (arm B). The starting material was CD8+ T cells sorted from blood (inferred from file names), obtained from a patient given nivolumab and ipilimumab in sequence. The receptors were sampled from a human donor with melanoma.

This chain connects TRBV9 to TRBJ2-3; tentative D call: TRBD1 (5 bases). V lost 3 bases and J lost 0, with 14 bases in between. The CDR3 length is 16 residues. Germline assignment: CDR1 SGDLS and CDR2 YYNGEE. CDR3 nucleotide sequence: TGTGCCAGCAGCGAAAGGGGCAGGGTGAGCACAGATACGCAGTATTTT. Protein: CASSERGRVSTDTQYF. The whole variable domain, filled in from reference TRBV9 and TRBJ2-3, reads DSGVTQTPKHLITATGQRVTLRCSPRSGDLSVYWYQQSLDQGLQFLIQYYNGEERAKGNILERFSAQQFPDLHSELNLSSLELGDSALYFCASSERGRVSTDTQYFGPGTRLTVL.

The rearrangement links TRBV29-1 to TRBJ2-1; TRBD2 agrees at 12 bases. The germline gives CDR1 SQVTM, CDR2 ANQGSEA. The CDR3 is made up of 14 amino acids. Losses at the gene ends were 4 bases for V and 7 bases for J; bases not matched to a gene: 5. DNA for the CDR3: TGCAGCGTTGTTTCGACTAGCGGGAGAAATGAGCAGTTCTTC. This codes for CSVVSTSGRNEQFF.

The chain links TRBV28 to TRBJ1-3; D gene ambiguous. The CDR3 is made up of 15 amino acids. V lost 4 bases and J lost 0, with 10 bases in between. Germline CDR1 MDHEN, CDR2 SYDVKM. The CDR3 loop reads CASSWSGNSGNTIYF. CDR3 nucleotide sequence: TGTGCCAGCAGTTGGTCGGGGAACTCTGGAAACACCATATATTTT.

CDR3 amino acids: CASAANREMSYNEQFF. Written as DNA, the CDR3 is TGTGCCAGCGCCGCCAACCGAGAGATGTCCTACAATGAGCAGTTCTTC. This chain joins TRBV9 and TRBJ2-1; D unclear. The V and J ends lost 7 bases and 1 base respectively, with 18 bases between them. The CDR3 consists of 16 residues. The germline gives CDR1 SGDLS, CDR2 YYNGEE.

The chain has TRBV19 and TRBJ2-1; 8 bases agree with TRBD2. The V segment lost 4 bases and the J segment 0 bases; nucleotides outside the gene matches: 14. The germline CDR1 and CDR2 sequences are LNHDA and SQIVND (reference sequence). The length of the CDR3 is 19 residues. CDR3 residues: CASSNRYRRSGSSYNEQFF. The CDR3 bases are TGTGCCAGTAGTAACCGGTACAGACGAAGCGGGAGCTCCTACAATGAGCAGTTCTTC.

The rearrangement links TRBV4-1 to TRBJ2-5, with a possible D match to TRBD1 (6 bases). This CDR3 region has 15 residues. Germline V gives CDR1 MGHRA, CDR2 YSYEKL. V was trimmed by 1 base and J by 2 bases, leaving 11 bases between them. CDR3: CASSQGRTEQETQYF. The CDR3 DNA sequence: TGCGCCAGCAGCCAAGGGAGGACAGAACAAGAGACCCAGTACTTC.

A few counts support this clone. The rearrangement uses TRBV14 and TRBJ2-1, with 9 bases fitting TRBD1. Germline CDR1 reads SGHDN; CDR2 reads FVKESK. This CDR3 contains 12 residues. Germline trimming cut 1 base from V and 15 bases from J; bases unmatched to any gene: 4. The CDR3 spells CASSQAGQGVFF. The CDR3 coding sequence is TGTGCCAGCAGCCAAGCGGGACAGGGTGTGTTCTTC.

The genes are TRBV29-1 and TRBJ2-7, with D possibly being TRBD1 (5 bases). The CDR3 spans 11 residues. In germline, CDR1 is SQVTM, CDR2 ANQGSEA. Trimming left V 7 bases short and J 2 bases short, with 9 bases between. The CDR3 reads CSAGYPYEQYF. For the CDR3, the DNA is TGCAGCGCAGGGTATCCCTACGAGCAGTACTTC.

This clone came up a few times. This chain uses TRBV7-9 with TRBJ2-7; 7 bases fit TRBD2. CDR1 and CDR2 (germline): SEHNR, FQNEAQ (reference sequence). V was clipped by 4 bases and J by 0 bases; unmatched bases: 12. This CDR3 has 17 amino acids. CDR3 amino acids: CASSSTRSGSHSYEQYF. CDR3 nucleotide sequence: TGTGCCAGCAGCTCAACCCGTAGCGGGTCCCACTCCTACGAGCAGTACTTC.

The chain employs TRBV7-6 and TRBJ2-5; 7 nucleotides match TRBD1. Germline V gene sequence: CDR1 SGHVS, CDR2 FNYEAQ. J was trimmed by 1 base and V by 2 bases; bases with no gene match: 7. The CDR3 sequence is 16 residues long. DNA of the CDR3: TGTGCCAGCAGCTTAAGGTTGGGGACAGCCCAAGAGACCCAGTACTTC. Its protein is CASSLRLGTAQETQYF.

The chain recombines TRBV5-1 with TRBJ2-7; 7 bases match TRBD1. The V gene end was trimmed by 2 bases and the J gene end by 6 bases; junction bases not matched to a gene: 8. CDR3 length equals 14 residues. The germline V gene encodes CDR1 SGHRS and CDR2 YFSETQ. The DNA for the CDR3 is TGCGCCAGCAGCTTAAGTCCAGGGGGATCCGAGCAGTACTTC. This encodes CASSLSPGGSEQYF.

The V and J genes are TRBV2 and TRBJ2-7, with D perhaps TRBD1 (6 bases). The CDR3 covers 13 residues. CDR1 and CDR2 from the germline V gene are SNHLY and FYNNEI. Trimming left V 7 bases short and J 3 bases short, with 13 bases between. The CDR3 nucleotides read TGTGCCAGCAATCCGACAGGAAGCTACGAGCAGTACTTC. Translating gives CASNPTGSYEQYF.

This clone has just one count. CDR3: CASSGEEADPYNEQFF. CDR3 DNA sequence: TGCGCCAGCAGCGGGGAAGAAGCGGACCCCTACAATGAGCAGTTCTTC. This chain links TRBV4-3 with TRBJ2-1; possible D gene TRBD2, 5 bases. There are 16 residues in the CDR3. Between the trimmed V and J ends, which lost 5 bases and 2 bases, there was a span of 16 bases. CDR1 is LGHNA and CDR2 is YSLEER in the germline V gene.

CDR3 sequence reads: CASSVGTSGAYEQYF. CDR3 DNA: TGTGCCAGCAGCGTAGGGACTAGCGGGGCCTACGAGCAGTACTTC. This chain links TRBV9 with TRBJ2-7; 12 nucleotides line up with TRBD2. The ends lost 0 bases at V and 2 bases at J; junction bases unmatched: 0. This CDR3 has 15 amino acids. CDR1 and CDR2 (germline): SGDLS, YYNGEE.

The chain has TRBV9 and TRBJ2-2; 10 nucleotides line up with TRBD1. The CDR3 is 14 residues long. CDR1 is SGDLS and CDR2 is YYNGEE in the germline V gene. V dropped 4 bases and J dropped 7; count of bases not matched to a gene: 4. CDR3 amino acids: CASSPGQGVGELFF. As DNA, the CDR3 is TGTGCCAGCAGCCCCGGACAGGGGGTCGGGGAGCTGTTTTTT.

V is TRBV7-8 and J is TRBJ2-7; possible D gene TRBD2, 5 bases. Looked up from germline, CDR1 is SGHVS and CDR2 is FQNEAQ. With 1 base removed from V and 2 bases from J, the gap between germline ends came to 15 bases. The CDR3 is 16 residues long. The CDR3 reads CASSLDPERATYEQYV. CDR3 DNA: TGTGCCAGCAGCTTAGACCCGGAGAGGGCCACCTACGAGCAGTACGTC.

The gene calls are TRBV9 and TRBJ1-1, with 7 bases that match TRBD1. The CDR3 totals 17 residues. Germline loops: CDR1 SGDLS, CDR2 YYNGEE. Losses at the gene ends were 0 bases for V and 2 bases for J; bases not matched to a gene: 10. CDR3: CASSVGGTVGGNTEAFF. DNA of the CDR3: TGTGCCAGCAGCGTAGGTGGGACAGTTGGGGGTAACACTGAAGCTTTCTTT.

This chain links TRBV5-1 with TRBJ2-7; TRBD2 might be the D (5 bases). The CDR3 runs to 14 residues. The germline V gene has CDR1 SGHRS and CDR2 YFSETQ. Between the trimmed V and J ends, which lost 4 bases and 1 base, there was a span of 12 bases. CDR3 in amino acids: CASSRGPQSYEQYF. The CDR3 bases are TGCGCCAGCAGCCGAGGGCCACAATCCTACGAGCAGTACTTC.

A remark on this clone: Other DNA sequences in the same sample also yield this CDR3. The rearrangement links TRBV5-6 to TRBJ2-7, with 8 positions matching TRBD2. There are 14 residues in the CDR3. J gave up 1 base and V 5 bases, and 5 bases lay outside the gene matches. The germline gives CDR1 SGHDT, CDR2 YYEEEE. CDR3 bases: TGTGCCAGCAGACCTATAGCGGGGTCCTACGAGCAGTACGTC. As protein: CASRPIAGSYEQYV.

This sequence joins TRBV30 and TRBJ2-7, with a weak D call TRBD2 (6 bases). CDR1 and CDR2 (germline): GTSNPN, SVGIG (reference sequence). The CDR3 contains 13 residues. V lost 2 bases to trimming and J lost 2 bases, with 10 bases between them. Here the CDR3 DNA reads TGTGCCTGGAGTTCCGGGAGCACCTACGAGCAGTACTTC. Its protein product is CAWSSGSTYEQYF.